These 11 T cell receptor beta chains were sequenced from one sample in a study of T cell repertoires in cytomegalovirus infection. Their cognate antigens are unknown. TCRdb reanalysed the reads using MiXCR and keeps one entry per CDR3 protein. This sample carries hundreds of thousands of distinct CDR3 sequences, around 30% of them seen once, and the ten largest clones take about 14%. Source: cultured CD8+ T cells from PBMCs, taken from culture after CMV antigen stimulation. These receptors were taken from a human donor in good health (CMV status not recorded). Some clones in this sample may be carry-over from other donors' samples.

This clonotype was counted only a few times. V and J are TRBV6-2 or TRBV6-3 and TRBJ2-3, with 9 bases that match TRBD1. There are 15 residues in the CDR3. V dropped 5 bases and J dropped 2; count of bases not matched to a gene: 5. Germline CDR1 and CDR2: MNHEY and SVGEGT. The chain's CDR3 is CASSTDRGLTDTQYF. The CDR3 nucleotides are TGTGCCAGCAGTACGGACAGGGGCCTCACAGATACGCAGTATTTT.

The rearrangement links TRBV6-2 or TRBV6-3 to TRBJ2-1; 10 positions match TRBD2. V lost 4 bases, J lost 4 bases, and 10 bases stayed unmatched. This CDR3 is 17 amino acids long. Germline assignment: CDR1 MNHEY and CDR2 SVGEGT. The CDR3 spells CASSSSLAGFWYNEQFF. CDR3 bases: TGTGCCAGCAGTTCCTCACTAGCGGGGTTTTGGTACAATGAGCAGTTCTTC.

The table lists this clonotype with a few counts. The J gene is TRBJ2-1, the V gene TRBV27, with D possibly being TRBD1 (5 bases). Germline lookup yields CDR1 MNHEY and CDR2 SMNVEV (reference sequence). V was cut by 4 bases and J by 0 bases, with 13 bases left in between. The CDR3 length is 16 residues. This CDR3 reads CASSSSQARSYNEQFF. DNA of the CDR3: TGTGCCAGCAGTTCCTCACAGGCCCGCTCCTACAATGAGCAGTTCTTC.

This clonotype was seen more than once but under ten times. The chain's CDR3 is CASSDRVWNQPQHF. The CDR3 DNA is TGTGCCAGCAGTGACAGGGTCTGGAATCAGCCCCAGCATTTT. The chain has TRBV6-1 and TRBJ1-5; possibly TRBD1 for D (5 bases). Trimming shortened V by 3 bases and J by 4 bases, and 10 bases separated the two germline ends. In germline, CDR1 is MNHNS, CDR2 SASEGT. There are 14 residues in the CDR3.

V usage is TRBV25-1 and J usage is TRBJ2-1; TRBD1 agrees at 7 bases. Germline V gives CDR1 MGHDK, CDR2 SYGVNS. The J segment lost 5 bases and the V segment lost 7 bases, leaving 11 bases of the junction unmatched. CDR3 length: 15 residues. The CDR3 coding sequence is TGTGCCAGCATCCTCCTGAGGGGACAGAACAATGAGCAGTTCTTC. This translates into CASILLRGQNNEQFF.

Only a few counts were recorded for this clonotype. V gene TRBV11-3 combines with J gene TRBJ2-4, with D hard to call. Germline V lookup: CDR1 SGHNT, CDR2 YENEEA. The V end lost 5 bases, the J end lost 8 bases, and 13 bases lay between the germline ends. The CDR3 has 13 amino acids. Here the CDR3 DNA reads TGTGCCAGCAGCCCACTGAACGGAGACATTCAGTACTTC. This gives the protein CASSPLNGDIQYF.

The chain combines TRBV5-8 with TRBJ1-1; 7 nucleotides match TRBD1. The CDR3 totals 15 residues. V lost 4 bases and J lost 5; bases outside the gene matches: 11. CDR1 and CDR2 from the germline V gene are SGHTS and YDEGEE. The CDR3 DNA reads as TGTGCCAGCAGCACCCGGGACAGCGGAACGACTGAAGCTTTCTTT. Translated: CASSTRDSGTTEAFF.

The chain joins TRBV29-1 to TRBJ1-2; 9 bases align to TRBD1. V shed 3 bases, J shed 5 bases, and the junction held 10 bases outside the gene matches. The CDR3 runs to 15 residues. Germline V gene data show CDR1 as SQVTM and CDR2 as ANQGSEA. CDR3 loop: CSVEYRGRGSYGYTF. In DNA, the CDR3 is TGCAGCGTTGAGTACAGGGGGCGCGGATCATATGGCTACACCTTC.

This clonotype was detected many times. V and J are TRBV7-6 and TRBJ2-7; TRBD2 aligns across 7 bases. Germline V gene data show CDR1 as SGHVS and CDR2 as FNYEAQ. J gave up 1 base and V 3 bases, and 3 bases lay outside the gene matches. The CDR3 totals 14 residues. The CDR3 region has the DNA TGTGCCAGCAGCTTGGCGGGGGAGTCCTACGAGCAGTACTTC. Translated: CASSLAGESYEQYF.

The genes are TRBV4-3 and TRBJ2-4; perhaps TRBD1 as D (5 bases). The length of the CDR3 is 16 residues. The V and J ends lost 1 base and 3 bases respectively, with 13 bases between them. Germline V gene data show CDR1 as LGHNA and CDR2 as YSLEER. The CDR3 DNA reads TGCGCCAGCAGCCAAGGAGCAGGGTTTAGCAAAAACATTCAGTACTTC. It yields the protein CASSQGAGFSKNIQYF.

Details on this clonotype: At one end, the junction sequence differs from germline, possibly due to a read error. The chain is built from TRBV7-9 and TRBJ2-1, with 7 bases aligning to TRBD2. The germline V gene encodes CDR1 SEHNR and CDR2 FQNEAQ (reference sequence). The CDR3 extends over 14 amino acids. CDR3 nucleotides: TGTGCCAGCAGCCCGGGACTATCCTTCAATGAGCAGTTCTTC. Translated: CASSPGLSFNEQFF.